This T cell receptor beta chain was obtained from a study of blood T cell repertoires in COVID-19. Study-level background: Collection of acute and convalescent COVID-19 samples took place in the United States, Italy and Spain.

Original analysis: How many nucleated cells were present was estimated from reference gene primer amplification. Sequencing used immunoSEQ multiplex PCR; TCRdb keeps in-frame clones, though not all of them. The DNA was the basis for D and trimming; V, J and clone size are from that table. The sample lists some 88,000 clones; around 85% were seen once. The length of the CDR3 is 17 residues. Germline CDR1 reads SGHRS; CDR2 reads YFSETQ. Trimming cost V 0 bases and J 5 bases; bases outside gene matches: 10. The TCR was taken from a woman in her 70s with acute or convalescent COVID-19. Sequenced sample: peripheral blood. The genes are TRBV5-1 and TRBJ2-1; 8 nucleotides match TRBD1. CDR3: CASSLGPRGRGNNEQFF. The CDR3 bases are TGCGCCAGCAGCTTGGGGCCCAGGGGGCGAGGAAACAATGAGCAGTTCTTC.